Below, one T cell receptor beta chain is given with its context. Germline CDR1 reads LNHDA; CDR2 reads SQIVND (reference sequence). V lost 2 bases, J lost 2 bases, and 8 bases lay in between. This CDR3 has 14 amino acids. The source of the sample is a study of blood T cell repertoires in COVID-19. Study-level background: Both acute and convalescent COVID-19 samples were obtained from the United States, Italy and Spain. In each case, the material was cDNA or gDNA derived from T cells, B-cell-depleted T cells, or PBMCs.

Original handling: From reference gene primer amplification, estimates of nucleated cell counts were derived. Repertoires were generated with immunoSEQ multiplex PCR, while TCRdb's copy carries only in-frame clones and drops some. V and J calls and clone size are copied from that table; D and trimming were computed from the DNA. The table has about 210,000 clones, approximately 80% seen once. Adults between roughly 18 and 95 years of age took part from fewer than 30 US areas. The clonotype was recovered from a woman aged 45-65 years with acute COVID-19. The material sequenced was PBMCs or T cells enriched from blood (not recorded which). The genes are TRBV19 and TRBJ2-3, with D uncertain. CDR3 loop: CASSINNPTDTQYF. CDR3 DNA sequence: TGTGCCAGTAGTATAAACAATCCCACAGATACGCAGTATTTT.